This record concerns one T cell receptor (beta chain) sequence. These data are taken from a study of cytomegalovirus exposure and HLA in healthy donors. The junction had 6 bases not matched to a gene; V was cut back by 2 bases and J by 1 base. From germline, CDR1 is SNHLY and CDR2 FYNNEI. This CDR3 is 16 amino acids long. Researchers ran the PCR with 60 Vbeta and 13 Jbeta primers. Clones were sequenced by immunoSEQ multiplex PCR, and TCRdb holds only the in-frame ones, with some missing. The sample lists fewer than 250,000 clones, approximately 78% occurring once. The sample consisted of PBMCs. V usage is TRBV2 and J usage is TRBJ2-3; 7 positions match TRBD2. The sequence was collected from a man aged 30-40 years in good health and CMV-seronegative. The DNA for the CDR3 is TGTGCCAGCAGTGAATACCGGGGGGAGCGCACAGATACGCAGTATTTT. This translates into CASSEYRGERTDTQYF.